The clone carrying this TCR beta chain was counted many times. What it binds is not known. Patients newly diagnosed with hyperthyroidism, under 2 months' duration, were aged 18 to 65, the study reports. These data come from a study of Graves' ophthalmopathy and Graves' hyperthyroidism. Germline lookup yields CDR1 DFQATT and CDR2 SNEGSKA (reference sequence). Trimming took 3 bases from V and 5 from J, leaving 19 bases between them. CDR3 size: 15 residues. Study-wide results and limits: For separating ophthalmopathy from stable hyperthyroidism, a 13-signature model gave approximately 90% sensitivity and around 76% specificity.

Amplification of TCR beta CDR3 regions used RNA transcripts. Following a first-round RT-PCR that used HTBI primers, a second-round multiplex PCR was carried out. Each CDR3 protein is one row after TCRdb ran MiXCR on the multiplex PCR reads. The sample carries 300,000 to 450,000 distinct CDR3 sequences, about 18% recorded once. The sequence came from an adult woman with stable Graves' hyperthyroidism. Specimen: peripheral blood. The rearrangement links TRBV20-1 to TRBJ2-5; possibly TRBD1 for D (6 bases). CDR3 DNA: TGCAGTGCTAGCCGGAGTACAGGGAATTGGGAGACCCAGTACTTC. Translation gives CSASRSTGNWETQYF.